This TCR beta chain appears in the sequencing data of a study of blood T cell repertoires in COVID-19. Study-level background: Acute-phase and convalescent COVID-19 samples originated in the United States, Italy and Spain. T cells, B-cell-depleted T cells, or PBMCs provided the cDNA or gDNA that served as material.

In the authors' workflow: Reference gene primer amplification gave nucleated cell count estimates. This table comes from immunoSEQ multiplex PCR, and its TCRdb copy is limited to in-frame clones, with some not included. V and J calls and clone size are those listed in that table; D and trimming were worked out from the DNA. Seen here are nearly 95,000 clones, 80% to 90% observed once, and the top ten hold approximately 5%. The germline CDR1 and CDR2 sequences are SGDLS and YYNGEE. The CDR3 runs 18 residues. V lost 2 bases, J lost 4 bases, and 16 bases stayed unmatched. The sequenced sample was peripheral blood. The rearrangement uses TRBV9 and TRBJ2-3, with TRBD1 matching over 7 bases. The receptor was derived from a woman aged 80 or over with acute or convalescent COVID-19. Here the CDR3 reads CASSVTQGRQGSADTQYF. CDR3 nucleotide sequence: TGTGCCAGCAGCGTTACGCAGGGTAGACAGGGCAGTGCAGATACGCAGTATTTT.